The subject of this entry is one T cell receptor beta chain. Its specificity is unknown. Germline V gene sequence: CDR1 LNHDA, CDR2 SQIVND (reference sequence). The CDR3 consists of 13 residues. Trimming removed 4 bases at V and 4 bases at J, with 10 bases between. This sample was taken from a study of T cells in tuberculosis. Across the whole study: T cells were selected with CD1B tetramers loaded with glucose monomycolate.

Assay: immunoSEQ multiplex PCR; the TCRdb copy retains only in-frame clones and omits some. The sample lists approximately 28,000 clones, 80% to 95% occurring once. Findings of the study overall: GEM motif frequencies gave 70% accuracy; the GMM repertoire gave roughly 86%. GMM-specific TCRs were nearer to active tuberculosis alpha repertoires, suggesting expansion.

Tuberculin skin test and IGRA determined adolescents' latent tuberculosis status at entry. This sequence originates from a donor between 10 and 35 years old with latent tuberculosis or without tuberculosis infection. The chain carries TRBV19 and TRBJ1-2; D is unresolved. The sequenced material came from PBMCs. CDR3 coding DNA: TGTGCCAGTAGTACCGGAGGATCCTATGGCTACACCTTC. Translated: CASSTGGSYGYTF.